There are a few counts of the clone carrying this TCR beta chain. From unsorted bulk tissue weighing roughly 17-34 mg, DNA and RNA were co-extracted. This sample was taken from a study of tumor-infiltrating lymphocytes in primary liver carcinoma. A primer in the constant region served to generate TCR beta cDNA from around 500 ng of total RNA. ARM-PCR was slightly modified, and three nested multiplex PCR rounds with it gave rise to the TCR beta libraries. PCR rounds one and two used TRBV1-TRBV30 forward primers with a C-beta reverse primer for approximately 10 cycles each. TCRdb itself ran the multiplex PCR reads through MiXCR, one entry per CDR3 protein. The table lists approximately 110,000 distinct CDR3 sequences, around 60% of them singletons, with about 8% in the top ten. The germline gives CDR1 SGHRS, CDR2 YFSETQ. With 3 bases clipped from V and 7 bases from J, the junction kept 10 bases outside the gene matches. The CDR3 runs to 15 residues.

The material sequenced was liver tumor tissue from sampling region 3. Subset given: tumor region T3, left-lateral pole. The chain recombines TRBV5-1 with TRBJ2-1, with 7 bases identical to TRBD2. The TCR was taken from a woman aged 55-69 years with primary liver carcinoma and hepatitis B virus infection. The CDR3 protein is CASSSTRLARNEQFF. The CDR3 bases are TGCGCCAGCAGCTCGACTAGACTAGCTCGGAATGAGCAGTTCTTC.